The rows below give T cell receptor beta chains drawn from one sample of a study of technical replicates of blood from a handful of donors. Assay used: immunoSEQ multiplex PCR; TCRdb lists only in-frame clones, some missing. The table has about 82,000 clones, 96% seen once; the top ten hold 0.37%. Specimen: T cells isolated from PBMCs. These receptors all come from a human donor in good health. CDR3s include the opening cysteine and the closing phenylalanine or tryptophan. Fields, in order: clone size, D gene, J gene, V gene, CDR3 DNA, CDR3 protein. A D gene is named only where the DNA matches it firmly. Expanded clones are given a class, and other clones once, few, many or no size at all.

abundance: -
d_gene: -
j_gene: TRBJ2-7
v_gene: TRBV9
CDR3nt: TGTGCCAGTTCGGGGGACAGCTCCTACGAGCAGTACTTC
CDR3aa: CASSGDSSYEQYF

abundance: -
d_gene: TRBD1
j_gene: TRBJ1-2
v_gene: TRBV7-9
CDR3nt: TGTGCCAGCAGCTTGGGACAGGTTGGCTACACCTTC
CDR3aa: CASSLGQVGYTF

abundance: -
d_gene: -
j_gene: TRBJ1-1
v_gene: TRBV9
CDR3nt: TGTGCCAGCAGCTCATCGGGGACAGAAGCTTTCTTT
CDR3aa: CASSSSGTEAFF

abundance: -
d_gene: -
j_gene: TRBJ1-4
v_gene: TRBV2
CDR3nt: TGTGCCAGCAGGGAGGTTGAAAAACTGTTTTTT
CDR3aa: CASREVEKLFF

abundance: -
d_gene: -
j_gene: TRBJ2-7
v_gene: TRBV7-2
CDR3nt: TGTGCCAGCAGCTCCCCGGGGGACGAGCAGTACTTC
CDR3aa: CASSSPGDEQYF

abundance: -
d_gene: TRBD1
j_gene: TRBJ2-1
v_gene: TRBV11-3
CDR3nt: TGTGCCAGCAGCTCACCGGACAGGGGGCATTGGGAGCAGTTCTTC
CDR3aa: CASSSPDRGHWEQFF

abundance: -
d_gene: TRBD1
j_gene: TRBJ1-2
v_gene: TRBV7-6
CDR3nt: TGTGCCAGCAGCCGACAGGGAGACTATGGCTACACCTTC
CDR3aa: CASSRQGDYGYTF

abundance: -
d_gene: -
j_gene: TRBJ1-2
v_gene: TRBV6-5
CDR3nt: TGTGCCAGCAGTTATTCACAGGGCCTTAACTATGGCTACACCTTC
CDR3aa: CASSYSQGLNYGYTF

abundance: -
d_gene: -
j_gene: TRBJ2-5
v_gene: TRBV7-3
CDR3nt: TGTGCCAGCAGCTTACTCAGGGAAGAGACCCAGTACTTC
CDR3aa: CASSLLREETQYF

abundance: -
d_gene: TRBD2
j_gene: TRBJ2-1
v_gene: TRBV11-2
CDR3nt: TGTGCCAGCAGCAACTACCCGGGAGGCTTCGTGTTCTTC
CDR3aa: CASSNYPGGFVFF

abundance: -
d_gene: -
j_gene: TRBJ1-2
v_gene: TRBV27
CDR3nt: TGTGCCAGCAGTTTCGGGGGGGACTATGGCTACACCTTC
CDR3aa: CASSFGGDYGYTF

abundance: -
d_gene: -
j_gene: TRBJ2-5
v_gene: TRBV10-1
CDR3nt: TGCGCCAGCAGTGGATCCTTCTCGGGAGAAGAGACCCAGTACTTC
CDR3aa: CASSGSFSGEETQYF

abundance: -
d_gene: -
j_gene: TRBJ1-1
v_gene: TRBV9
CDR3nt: TGTGCCAGCAGCGGGGGCAACACTGAAGCTTTCTTT
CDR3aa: CASSGGNTEAFF

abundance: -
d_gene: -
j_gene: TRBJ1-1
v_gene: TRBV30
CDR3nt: TGTGCCTGGAATCAACAGCTGAACACTGAAGCTTTCTTT
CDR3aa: CAWNQQLNTEAFF

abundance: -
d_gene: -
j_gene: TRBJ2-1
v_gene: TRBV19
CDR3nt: TGTGCCAGTAGTGTCACTAGCAATTCTCTGAATGAGCAGTTCTTC
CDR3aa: CASSVTSNSLNEQFF

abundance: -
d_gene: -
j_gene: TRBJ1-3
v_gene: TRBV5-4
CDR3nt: TGTGCCAGCAGCGCACACACGGGAGGAGGGATAGGAAACACCATATATTTT
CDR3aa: CASSAHTGGGIGNTIYF

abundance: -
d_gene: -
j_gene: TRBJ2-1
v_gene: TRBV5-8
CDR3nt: TGTGCCAGCAGCTGGAGCTCCTACAATGAGCAGTTCTTC
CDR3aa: CASSWSSYNEQFF

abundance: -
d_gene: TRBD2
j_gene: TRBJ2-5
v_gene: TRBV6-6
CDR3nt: TGTGCCAGCAGTCATCTAGCGGGAGGCCAAGAGACCCAGTACTTC
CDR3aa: CASSHLAGGQETQYF

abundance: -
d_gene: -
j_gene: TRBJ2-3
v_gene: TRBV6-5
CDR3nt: TGTGCCAGCAGTTACTCGTTTTCTACAGATACGCAGTATTTT
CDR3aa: CASSYSFSTDTQYF

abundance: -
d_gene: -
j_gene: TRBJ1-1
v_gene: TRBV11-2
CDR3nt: TGTGCCAGCAGCCCGATAACAGGGCGAGCAACTGAAGCTTTCTTT
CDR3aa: CASSPITGRATEAFF

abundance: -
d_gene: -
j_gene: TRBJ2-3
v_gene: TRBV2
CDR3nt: TGTGCCAGCAGTGAAGACAGGATACCCTTGGGTACGCAGTATTTT
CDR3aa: CASSEDRIPLGTQYF

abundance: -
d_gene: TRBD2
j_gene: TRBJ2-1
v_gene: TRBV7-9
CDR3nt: TGTGCCAGCAGCTTAAGCGGGAGGGGCGAGCAGTTCTTC
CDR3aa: CASSLSGRGEQFF

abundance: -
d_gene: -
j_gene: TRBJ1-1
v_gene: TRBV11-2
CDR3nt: TGTGCCAGCAGCTTATTCCAGGGGTCCAACACTGAAGCTTTCTTT
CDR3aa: CASSLFQGSNTEAFF

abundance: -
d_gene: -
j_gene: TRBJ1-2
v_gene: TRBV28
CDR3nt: TGTGCCAGCAGTTTAATCGGAGCTAACTATGGCTACACCTTC
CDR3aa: CASSLIGANYGYTF

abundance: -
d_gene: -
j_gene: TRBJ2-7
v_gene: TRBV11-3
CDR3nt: TGTGCCAGCAGCTTAGCTCCGTCTTCCTACGAGCAGTACTTC
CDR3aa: CASSLAPSSYEQYF

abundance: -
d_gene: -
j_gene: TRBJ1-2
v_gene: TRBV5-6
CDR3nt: TGTGCCAGCAGCTTGGCCCTGGGCTTCGGCTACACCTTC
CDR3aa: CASSLALGFGYTF

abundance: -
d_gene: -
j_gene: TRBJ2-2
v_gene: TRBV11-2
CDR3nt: TGTGCCAGCAGCGAACAGGGTTCCGGGGAGCTGTTTTTT
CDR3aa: CASSEQGSGELFF

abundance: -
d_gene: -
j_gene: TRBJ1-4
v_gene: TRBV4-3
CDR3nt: TGCGCCAGCAGCCAAGCCGGGGCAACTAATGAAAAACTGTTTTTT
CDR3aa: CASSQAGATNEKLFF

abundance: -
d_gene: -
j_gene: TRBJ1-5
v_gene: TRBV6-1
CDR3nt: TGTGCCAGCAGTGAGGGCCAGCCCCAGCATTTT
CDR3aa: CASSEGQPQHF

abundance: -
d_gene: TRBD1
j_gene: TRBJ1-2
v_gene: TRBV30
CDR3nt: TGTGCCGGGTTAACAGGGGGCTTCTATGGCTACACCTTC
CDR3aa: CAGLTGGFYGYTF

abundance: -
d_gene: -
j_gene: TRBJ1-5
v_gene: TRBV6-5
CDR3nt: TGTGCCAGCAGTTACTCTCGGTCCCAGCCCCAGCATTTT
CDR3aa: CASSYSRSQPQHF

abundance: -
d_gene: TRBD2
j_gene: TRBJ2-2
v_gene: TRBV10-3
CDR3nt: TGTGCCATCAGGGCGGCTAGCGGGAGAGAAATTGGGAACACCGGGGAGCTGTTTTTT
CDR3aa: CAIRAASGREIGNTGELFF

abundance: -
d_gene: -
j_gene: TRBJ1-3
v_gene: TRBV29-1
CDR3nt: TGCAGCGCACGGGACACCTCTGGAAACACCATATATTTT
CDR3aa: CSARDTSGNTIYF

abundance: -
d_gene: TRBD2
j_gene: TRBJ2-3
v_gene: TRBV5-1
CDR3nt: TGCGCCAGCAGCCGTTCTAGCGGGAGTATGCCAGATACGCAGTATTTT
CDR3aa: CASSRSSGSMPDTQYF

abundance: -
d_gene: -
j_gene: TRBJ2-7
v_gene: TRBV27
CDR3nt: TGTGCCAGCAGTTTGGCTAGCTCCTACGAGCAGTACTTC
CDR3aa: CASSLASSYEQYF

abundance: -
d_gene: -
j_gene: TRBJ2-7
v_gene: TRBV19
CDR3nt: TGTGCCAGTAGTATATCCGGGGACTCCTACGAGCAGTACTTC
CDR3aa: CASSISGDSYEQYF

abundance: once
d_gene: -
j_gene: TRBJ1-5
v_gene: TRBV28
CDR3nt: TGTGCCAGCAGTTCAGGGGAGAGGGACCCCTATCAGCCCCAGCATTTT
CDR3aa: CASSSGERDPYQPQHF

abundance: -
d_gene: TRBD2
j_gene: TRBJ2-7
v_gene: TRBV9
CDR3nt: TGTGCCAGCAGCGAGGGGACTAGCGGGAGTTTCCAGAACGAGCAGTACTTC
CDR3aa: CASSEGTSGSFQNEQYF

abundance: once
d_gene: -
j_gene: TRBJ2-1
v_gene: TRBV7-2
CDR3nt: TGTGCCAGCAGCTTAGCAAGGGGCGCGGTTTGGAATGAGCAGTTCTTC
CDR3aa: CASSLARGAVWNEQFF

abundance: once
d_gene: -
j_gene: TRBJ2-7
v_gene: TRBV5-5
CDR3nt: TGTGCCAGCAGCCGCCGTGAGGCCCGTTTTTACGAGCAGTACTTC
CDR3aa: CASSRREARFYEQYF

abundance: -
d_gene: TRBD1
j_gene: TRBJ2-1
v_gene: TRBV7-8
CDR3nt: TGTGCCAGCAGCTTCCGGGACAGCTTTTACAATGAGCAGTTCTTC
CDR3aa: CASSFRDSFYNEQFF

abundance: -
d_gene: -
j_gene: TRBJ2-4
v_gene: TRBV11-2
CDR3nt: TGTGCCAGCAGCTTAGGTACATTACAGTACTTC
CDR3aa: CASSLGTLQYF

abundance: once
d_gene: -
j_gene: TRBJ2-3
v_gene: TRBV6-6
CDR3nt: TGTGCCAGCAGTTCCCCGCCTATGACAGACACAGATACGCAGTATTTT
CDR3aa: CASSSPPMTDTDTQYF

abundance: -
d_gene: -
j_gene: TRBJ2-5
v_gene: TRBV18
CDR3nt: TGTGCCAGCTCACCTGCGAAAGAGACCCAGTACTTC
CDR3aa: CASSPAKETQYF

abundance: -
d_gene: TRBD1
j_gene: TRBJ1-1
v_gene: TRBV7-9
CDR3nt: TGTGCCAGCAGCTACCGGGACAGGGGCACTGAAGCTTTCTTT
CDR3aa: CASSYRDRGTEAFF

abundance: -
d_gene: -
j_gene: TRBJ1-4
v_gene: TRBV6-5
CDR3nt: TGTGCCAGCAGTCGAATCACAGGGATGGGGGAAAAACTGTTTTTT
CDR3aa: CASSRITGMGEKLFF

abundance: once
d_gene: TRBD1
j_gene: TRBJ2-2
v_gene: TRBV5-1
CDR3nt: TGCGCCAGCAGCTTAAGGGGGCCAACCGGGGAGCTGTTTTTT
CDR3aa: CASSLRGPTGELFF

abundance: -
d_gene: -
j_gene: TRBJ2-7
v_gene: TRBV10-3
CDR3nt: TGTGCCATCAGTGAGGGCGGTAGCTCCTACGAGCAGTACTTC
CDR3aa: CAISEGGSSYEQYF